This T cell receptor beta chain was retrieved from a study of T cells after posttransplantation cyclophosphamide. The protocol was immunoSEQ multiplex PCR, while the TCRdb copy is restricted to in-frame clones and leaves out a portion. This sample carries 20,000 to 30,000 clones, none of them present only once. Trimming left V 0 bases short and J 2 bases short, with 7 bases between. Per germline, CDR1 LGHNA and CDR2 YSLEER. There are 15 residues in the CDR3. Notes on the study in general: Later post-transplant blood repertoires were often dominated by donor CD8+ memory clones. After PTCy, TRB diversity resembled that of CNI/methotrexate controls. Tissue-infiltrating T cells from skin or gut overlapped little with blood T cells.

At least ten counts were recorded for this clone. Its antigen is unidentified. The genes are TRBV4-3 and TRBJ2-2; D gene ambiguous. Sequencing was carried out using PBMCs. The clonotype comes from a woman aged 45-65 years in good health, CMV-negative, and a related stem cell transplant donor. The CDR3 sequence: CASSQERRNTGELFF. DNA of the CDR3: TGCGCCAGCAGCCAAGAACGCAGAAACACCGGGGAGCTGTTTTTT.